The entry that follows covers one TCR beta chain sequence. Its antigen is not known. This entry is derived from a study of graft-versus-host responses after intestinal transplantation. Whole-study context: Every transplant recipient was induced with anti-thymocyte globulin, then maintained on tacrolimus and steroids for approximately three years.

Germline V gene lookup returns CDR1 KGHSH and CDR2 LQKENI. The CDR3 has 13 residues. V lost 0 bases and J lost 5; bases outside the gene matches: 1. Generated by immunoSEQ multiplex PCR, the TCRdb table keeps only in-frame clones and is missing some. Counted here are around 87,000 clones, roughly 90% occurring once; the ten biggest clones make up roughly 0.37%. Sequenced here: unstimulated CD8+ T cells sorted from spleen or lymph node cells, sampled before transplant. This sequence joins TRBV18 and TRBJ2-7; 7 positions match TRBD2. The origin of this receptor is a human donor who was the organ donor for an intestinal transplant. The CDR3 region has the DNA TGTGCCAGCTCACCACCCCGGGGGGACGAGCAGTACTTC. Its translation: CASSPPRGDEQYF.